Following are 29 T cell receptor beta chains from one sample sequenced in a study of blood T cell repertoires in COVID-19. Repertoires were generated with immunoSEQ multiplex PCR, while TCRdb's copy carries only in-frame clones and drops some. The table shows roughly 42,000 clones, with 85% to 95% occurring only once. The sequenced sample consisted of peripheral blood. Source of these receptors: a man in his forties or fifties with COVID-19, enrolled during active disease.

V usage is TRBV3-1 (or the pseudogene TRBV3-2) and J usage is TRBJ2-3, with 9 bases identical to TRBD2. The CDR3 has 19 residues. Germline-derived CDR1 and CDR2 are LGHDT and YNNKEL (reference sequence). V lost 0 bases to trimming and J lost 3 bases; unmatched junction nucleotides: 13. CDR3 in amino acids: CASSQEGAGGPIETDTQYF. Here the CDR3 DNA reads TGTGCCAGCAGCCAAGAGGGAGCGGGAGGCCCAATAGAAACAGATACGCAGTATTTT.

In its sample, this clone was seen once. This chain connects TRBV7-8 to TRBJ2-3; D is undetermined. The germline V gene encodes CDR1 SGHVS and CDR2 FQNEAQ. The CDR3 is made up of 16 amino acids. The V gene lost 5 bases and the J gene lost 1 base, with 16 bases spanning the gap. The CDR3 reads CASSPPFREGTDTQYF. DNA for the CDR3: TGTGCCAGCAGCCCCCCTTTCCGAGAGGGCACAGATACGCAGTATTTT.

This chain links TRBV19 with TRBJ1-1; D not certain. The CDR3 is made up of 15 amino acids. Germline values: CDR1 LNHDA, CDR2 SQIVND (reference sequence). Trimming cost V 3 bases and J 2 bases, with 13 bases left between them. CDR3 sequence: CASSIDPRRNTEAFF. CDR3 DNA sequence: TGTGCCAGTAGTATTGATCCGCGGCGAAACACTGAAGCTTTCTTT.

This clone was recorded once. The V call is TRBV30, the J call TRBJ2-7, with TRBD2 matching over 11 bases. CDR3 length equals 14 residues. J lost 4 bases, V lost 2 bases, and 4 bases had no gene match. Germline CDR1 and CDR2: GTSNPN and SVGIG (reference sequence). This CDR3 reads CAWSPSGRLYEQYF. As DNA, the CDR3 is TGTGCCTGGAGTCCTAGCGGGAGGTTGTACGAGCAGTACTTC.

This sequence joins TRBV5-8 and TRBJ1-5; D is undetermined. The CDR3 sequence is 13 residues long. Germline lookup yields CDR1 SGHTS and CDR2 YDEGEE. The V and J ends lost 4 bases and 3 bases respectively, with 8 bases between them. CDR3 bases: TGTGCCAGCAGCCCGGGTTTCAATCAGCCCCAGCATTTT. Translation: CASSPGFNQPQHF.

The chain carries TRBV6-2 or TRBV6-3 and TRBJ1-1; D ambiguous. The CDR3 covers 13 residues. Germline lookup yields CDR1 MNHEY and CDR2 SVGEGT. V gave up 6 bases and J gave up 1 base, with 9 bases separating them. CDR3 sequence reads: CASSQTGNTEAFF. The CDR3 bases are TGTGCCAGCAGCCAGACGGGGAACACTGAAGCTTTCTTT.

The chain uses TRBV19 and TRBJ2-7, with 11 positions matching TRBD2. With 5 bases clipped from V and 2 bases from J, the junction kept 8 bases outside the gene matches. The CDR3 runs 16 residues. The V gene's germline CDR1 is LNHDA and CDR2 SQIVND (reference sequence). In nucleotides, the CDR3 is TGTGCCAGTAGTCCTCGTAGCGGGAGGGCCCCCTACGAGCAGTACTTC. This translates into CASSPRSGRAPYEQYF.

The rearrangement uses TRBV5-1 and TRBJ2-3, with 14 bases that match TRBD2. The CDR3 length is 17 residues. Unmatched junction bases numbered 6, after V lost 2 bases and J lost 4 bases. Germline lookup yields CDR1 SGHRS and CDR2 YFSETQ. The CDR3 nucleotides are TGCGCCAGCAGCTTCCGGGGACTAGCGGGAGCCCCAGATACGCAGTATTTT. Translated, it gives CASSFRGLAGAPDTQYF. Full variable domain (outside the CDR3, taken from reference TRBV5-1 and TRBJ2-3): KAGVTQTPRYLIKTRGQQVTLSCSPISGHRSVSWYQQTPGQGLQFLFEYFSETQRNKGNFPGRFSGRQFSNSRSEMNVSTLELGDSALYLCASSFRGLAGAPDTQYFGPGTRLTVL.

The chain uses TRBV28 and TRBJ1-1; 7 bases align to TRBD1. V trimming: 5 bases; J trimming: 7 bases; junction bases outside the gene matches: 10. This CDR3 is built from 14 residues. Germline assignment: CDR1 MDHEN and CDR2 SYDVKM. CDR3 DNA: TGTGCCAGCAGTAATCAGGGGGGCCGCCTTGAAGCTTTCTTT. Translating it yields CASSNQGGRLEAFF. The whole variable domain, remainder taken from reference TRBV28 and TRBJ1-1, is DVKVTQSSRYLVKRTGEKVFLECVQDMDHENMFWYRQDPGLGLRLIYFSYDVKMKEKGDIPEGYSVSREKKERFSLILESASTNQTSMYLCASSNQGGRLEAFFGQGTRLTVV.

The chain is built from TRBV2 and TRBJ1-1, with TRBD1 identical over 9 bases. From germline, CDR1 is SNHLY and CDR2 FYNNEI. The CDR3 extends over 15 amino acids. Trimming removed 6 bases from V and 4 bases from J; junction bases left unmatched: 9. The CDR3 spells CASRGQGARVTEAFF. In DNA, the CDR3 is TGTGCCAGCAGGGGACAGGGAGCGCGTGTCACTGAAGCTTTCTTT.

The rearrangement joins TRBV5-1 to TRBJ2-7; TRBD2 agrees at 11 bases. This CDR3 has 15 amino acids. After removal of 4 bases from V and 2 bases from J, the junction contained 5 bases not matched to a gene. CDR1 SGHRS and CDR2 YFSETQ come from the germline V gene. The CDR3 DNA is TGCGCCAGCAGCGATACTAGCGGGGGCCCCTACGAGCAGTACTTC. It yields the protein CASSDTSGGPYEQYF.

The chain couples TRBV5-4 to TRBJ1-1, with D perhaps matching TRBD1 (5 bases). The V gene's germline CDR1 is SGHNT and CDR2 YYREEE (reference sequence). V was pared by 0 bases and J by 2 bases, with 11 bases between. The CDR3 spans 15 residues. In nucleotides, the CDR3 is TGTGCCAGCAGCTTGGAGCGGGGCCTCAACACTGAAGCTTTCTTT. Its translation: CASSLERGLNTEAFF.

The chain links TRBV3-1 (or the pseudogene TRBV3-2) to TRBJ1-1, with D maybe TRBD1 (6 bases). Germline V gene lookup returns CDR1 LGHDT and CDR2 YNNKEL (reference sequence). The CDR3 extends over 15 amino acids. V was cut by 1 base and J by 3 bases, with 12 bases left in between. CDR3 residues: CASSQVAGADTEAFF. The CDR3 region has the DNA TGTGCCAGCAGCCAAGTGGCAGGGGCGGACACTGAAGCTTTCTTT.

This clone appeared once. The chain combines TRBV4-3 with TRBJ2-3, with 14 bases identical to TRBD2. Per the germline V gene, CDR1 is LGHNA and CDR2 is YSLEER. There are 15 residues in the CDR3. The V segment lost 5 bases and the J segment 14 bases; nucleotides outside the gene matches: 12. CDR3 nucleotides: TGCGCCAGCAGCGCCGGGACTAGCGGGAGTGGGGCGCGGTATTTT. Translation gives CASSAGTSGSGARYF.

This clone has only one observation. V usage is TRBV12-3 or TRBV12-4 and J usage is TRBJ1-2, with D unclear. The CDR3 has 13 amino acids. Trimming shortened V by 3 bases and J by 8 bases, and 13 bases separated the two germline ends. The CDR3 DNA sequence: TGTGCCAGCAGTTTTTTCCGGGTGGCCGGCTACACCTTC. Translation gives CASSFFRVAGYTF.

This sequence joins TRBV5-1 and TRBJ1-6; 12 nucleotides match TRBD1. CDR3 length equals 16 residues. Unmatched junction bases numbered 4, after V lost 1 base and J lost 8 bases. The germline V gene encodes CDR1 SGHRS and CDR2 YFSETQ. For the CDR3, the DNA is TGCGCCAGCAGCTTGATGGGGACAGGGGGCGATTCACCCCTCCACTTT. It translates to CASSLMGTGGDSPLHF.

The chain uses TRBV6-1 and TRBJ1-5; 9 bases are a match to TRBD1. The CDR3 sequence is 15 residues long. The ends lost 1 base at V and 9 bases at J; junction bases unmatched: 7. Germline-derived CDR1 and CDR2 are MNHNS and SASEGT. The CDR3 protein is CASSEGQGVPRPQHF. The CDR3 DNA reads as TGTGCCAGCAGTGAAGGACAGGGGGTCCCTCGGCCCCAGCATTTT.

This sequence joins TRBV2 and TRBJ1-1; 11 bases match TRBD1. Germline assignment: CDR1 SNHLY and CDR2 FYNNEI. The V gene end was trimmed by 8 bases and the J gene end by 1 base; junction bases not matched to a gene: 6. The CDR3 runs to 15 residues. The CDR3 reads CASGGQGVGNTEAFF. Written as DNA, the CDR3 is TGTGCCAGCGGGGGACAGGGGGTCGGGAACACTGAAGCTTTCTTT.

The chain couples TRBV7-6 to TRBJ1-2; possibly TRBD1 for D (6 bases). The ends were cut back, 1 base at V and 14 bases at J, with 17 bases in the middle. The CDR3 consists of 13 residues. CDR1 and CDR2 from the germline V gene are SGHVS and FNYEAQ. CDR3 DNA sequence: TGTGCCAGCAGCTTAGGAATCCAGGGGCAGCTTACCTTC. It is translated as CASSLGIQGQLTF.

This clone came up once. The chain employs TRBV5-6 and TRBJ1-2; D is unclear. Germline-derived CDR1 and CDR2 are SGHDT and YYEEEE. The length of the CDR3 is 13 residues. V was shortened by 1 base and J by 4 bases, with 8 bases between the two germline ends. Here the CDR3 reads CASSLPGIYGYTF. The CDR3 region has the DNA TGTGCCAGCAGCTTGCCAGGAATCTATGGCTACACCTTC.

This rearrangement joins TRBV29-1 to TRBJ2-7, with 7 positions matching TRBD2. This CDR3 has 16 residues. Germline V gene lookup returns CDR1 SQVTM and CDR2 ANQGSEA. The chain's CDR3 is CSTQLASRRRGNEQYF. For the CDR3, the DNA is TGCAGTACCCAGTTAGCCAGTCGACGGCGGGGGAACGAGCAGTACTTC.

This clone came up once. The genes are TRBV9 and TRBJ2-7, with D unresolved. The CDR3 has 14 residues. Germline values: CDR1 SGDLS, CDR2 YYNGEE. V lost 0 bases and J 0 bases, leaving 7 bases between the germline ends. CDR3 bases: TGTGCCAGCAGCGTAGCTAGTTTCTCCTACGAGCAGTACTTC. Amino acids: CASSVASFSYEQYF.

This clone was observed a single time. CDR3 residues: CASSRRLAGVDGGYYEQYF. The CDR3, as DNA: TGTGCCAGCAGCAGGAGACTAGCGGGAGTTGATGGAGGCTACTACGAGCAGTACTTC. The chain recombines TRBV27 with TRBJ2-7, with 12 bases lining up with TRBD2. The CDR3 spans 19 residues. V lost 6 bases and J lost 3; bases outside the gene matches: 18. The V gene's germline CDR1 is MNHEY and CDR2 SMNVEV (reference sequence).

The chain recombines TRBV12-3 or TRBV12-4 with TRBJ2-1; the D is unclear. There are 11 residues in the CDR3. V was cut by 6 bases and J by 9 bases, with 9 bases left in between. CDR3 coding DNA: TGTGCCAGCAGCCTAGTCGGTGAGCAGTTCTTC. Protein: CASSLVGEQFF.

The chain recombines TRBV18 with TRBJ1-1; D gene uncertain. CDR3 size: 12 residues. V was pared by 2 bases and J by 7 bases, with 8 bases between. CDR1 is KGHSH and CDR2 is LQKENI in the germline V gene. The CDR3 is CASSPEGYEAFF. The CDR3 DNA reads as TGTGCCAGCTCACCAGAGGGTTATGAAGCTTTCTTT.

This clone came up a few times. The CDR3 region is CASSPRTGGNTGELFF. CDR3 nucleotide sequence: TGTGCCAGCAGCCCCCGGACAGGGGGGAACACCGGGGAGCTGTTTTTT. J is TRBJ2-2 and V is TRBV7-9; 10 nucleotides align to TRBD1. The germline V gene has CDR1 SEHNR and CDR2 FQNEAQ (reference sequence). Trimming took 5 bases from V and 1 from J; bases not matched to a gene: 4. This CDR3 is built from 16 residues.

V gene TRBV3-1 (or the pseudogene TRBV3-2) combines with J gene TRBJ2-3; D perhaps matches TRBD2 (6 bases). Germline V gives CDR1 LGHDT, CDR2 YNNKEL (reference sequence). The CDR3 extends over 18 amino acids. V was pared by 0 bases and J by 0 bases, with 16 bases between. The CDR3 region has the DNA TGTGCCAGCAGCCAAGACTTCCTAGCGCATGGGAGCACAGATACGCAGTATTTT. Translation: CASSQDFLAHGSTDTQYF.

V usage is TRBV3-1 (or the pseudogene TRBV3-2) and J usage is TRBJ2-7, with TRBD2 identical over 7 bases. Unmatched junction bases numbered 3, after V lost 4 bases and J lost 9 bases. The CDR3 is made up of 11 amino acids. Germline values: CDR1 LGHDT, CDR2 YNNKEL (reference sequence). The CDR3 DNA is TGTGCCAGCAGCCGAGGGAGGGCGCAGTACTTC. Its protein is CASSRGRAQYF.

J is TRBJ2-3 and V is TRBV7-2, with D tentatively TRBD2 (5 bases). Germline lookup yields CDR1 SGHTA and CDR2 FQGNSA. CDR3 length: 15 residues. The germline V and J ends were trimmed by 1 base and 3 bases, with 11 bases remaining between them. In DNA, the CDR3 is TGTGCCAGCAGCTTAGTGTCAGGCGGGACAGATACGCAGTATTTT. It encodes CASSLVSGGTDTQYF. The complete variable domain, with remaining parts taken from reference TRBV7-2 and TRBJ2-3, reads GAGVSQSPSNKVTEKGKDVELRCDPISGHTALYWYRQSLGQGLEFLIYFQGNSAPDKSGLPSDRFSAERTGGSVSTLTIQRTQQEDSAVYLCASSLVSGGTDTQYFGPGTRLTVL.